A selection of T cell receptor beta chains follows, all from one sample in a study of cytomegalovirus exposure and HLA in healthy donors. Sequenced by immunoSEQ multiplex PCR; TCRdb stores in-frame clones only, minus some. The sample yields about 200,000 clones, roughly 85% seen once. The material sequenced was PBMCs. Receptors were obtained from a woman between 50 and 59 years old in good health and CMV-seronegative. CDR3s include the opening cysteine and the closing phenylalanine or tryptophan. Fields, in order: J gene, V gene, D gene, clone size, CDR3 protein, CDR3 DNA. D genes are given only for firm matches. Not all rows give a size; the values are once, few, many and, for expanded clones, a class.

>TRBJ2-7|TRBV7-9|TRBD1|NA
CSSSFGTVGYEQYF
TGTTCCAGCAGCTTTGGGACAGTGGGCTACGAGCAGTACTTC
>TRBJ1-1|TRBV30|NA|NA
CAWSVTGSSAFF
TGTGCCTGGAGTGTAACGGGTTCGTCAGCTTTCTTT
>TRBJ2-7|TRBV6-6|NA|NA
CASSPLGTHSYEQYF
TGTGCCAGCAGTCCCTTAGGGACACACTCCTACGAGCAGTACTTC
>TRBJ1-2|TRBV5-5|NA|few
CASRIVGQEYRSGGYTF
TGTGCCAGCAGAATAGTGGGACAAGAGTACCGATCGGGTGGCTACACCTTC
>TRBJ2-1|TRBV6-6|NA|few
CASSVYSYNEQFF
TGTGCCAGCAGTGTGTATTCCTACAATGAGCAGTTCTTC
>TRBJ2-5|TRBV11-2|NA|NA
CASSPQGRTETQYF
TGTGCCAGCAGCCCTCAGGGCCGGACCGAGACCCAGTACTTC
>TRBJ2-1|TRBV30|NA|once
CAWSHPPSGIERYNEQFF
TGTGCCTGGAGCCACCCCCCATCCGGGATAGAAAGATACAATGAGCAGTTCTTC
>TRBJ2-5|TRBV7-3|TRBD2|NA
CASSSQPASGRETQYF
TGTGCCAGCAGCTCCCAGCCTGCTAGCGGGAGAGAGACCCAGTACTTC
>TRBJ2-2|TRBV7-9|NA|NA
CASSSPPGELFF
TGTGCCAGCAGCTCTCCCCCCGGGGAGCTGTTTTTT
>TRBJ2-3|TRBV5-8|NA|NA
CASSLSVGDTQYF
TGTGCCAGCAGCTTGAGCGTGGGAGATACGCAGTATTTT
>TRBJ1-1|TRBV28|TRBD1|NA
CASSLTGINPEAFF
TGTGCCAGCAGTTTGACAGGGATCAACCCTGAAGCTTTCTTT
>TRBJ2-4|TRBV28|NA|NA
CASSLIARAKNIQYF
TGTGCCAGCAGTCTTATAGCCCGAGCCAAAAACATTCAGTACTTC
>TRBJ1-2|TRBV28|NA|NA
CASRSERFYGYTF
TGTGCCAGCAGAAGCGAGCGCTTCTATGGCTACACCTTC
>TRBJ1-5|TRBV1|NA|few
CTSSQNILIQGNNQPQHF
TGCACCAGCAGCCAAAATATCTTAATTCAGGGGAACAATCAGCCCCAGCATTTT
>TRBJ1-2|TRBV28|NA|NA
CASSRQVLGYGYTF
TGTGCCAGCAGCCGCCAGGTTTTGGGCTATGGCTACACCTTC
>TRBJ2-1|TRBV28|NA|NA
CASSLAGNEQFF
TGTGCCAGCAGTTTAGCCGGGAATGAGCAGTTCTTC
>TRBJ2-1|TRBV7-6|NA|NA
CASSLEAIWAHEQFF
TGTGCCAGCAGCTTAGAGGCAATTTGGGCCCATGAGCAGTTCTTC
>TRBJ2-7|TRBV11-2|TRBD2|once
CASSFRGGSGGFYEQYF
TGTGCCAGCAGCTTCCGCGGCGGTAGCGGGGGGTTCTACGAGCAGTACTTC
>TRBJ2-1|TRBV18|TRBD1|NA
CASSPQTGGNEQFF
TGTGCCAGCTCACCTCAGACAGGGGGCAATGAGCAGTTCTTC
>TRBJ1-1|TRBV6-5|TRBD1|NA
CASSYRPTGRTEAFF
TGTGCCAGCAGTTACCGCCCGACAGGGAGAACTGAAGCTTTCTTT
>TRBJ1-1|TRBV29-1|TRBD1|NA
CSVHLLITGGAPLTFEAFF
TGCAGCGTCCACTTACTAATTACAGGGGGCGCTCCCTTAACTTTTGAAGCTTTCTTT
>TRBJ2-3|TRBV5-1|NA|NA
CASSPDAGGDTQYF
TGCGCCAGCAGCCCTGATGCGGGCGGAGATACGCAGTATTTT
>TRBJ2-1|TRBV27|NA|NA
CASSLVSGSDEQFF
TGTGCCAGCAGTTTAGTGAGCGGGTCTGATGAGCAGTTCTTC
>TRBJ1-2|TRBV12-5|TRBD1|NA
CASGGQVNGYTF
TGTGCTAGTGGGGGACAGGTTAATGGCTACACCTTC